This T cell receptor beta chain was recorded in a study of cytomegalovirus exposure and HLA in healthy donors (dated by TCRdb to about 2017). About the investigation overall: In an earlier analysis of some 610 of the donors, around 290 Gb of sequence data and 100 million or so unique TCR beta sequences from 150 million to 200 million T cells were reported. HLA typing included class I and class II loci at four-digit resolution. Five DR-DQ haplotypes were handled as single units for association and clustering because linkage in the cohort was strong. The number of donors typed differed by locus, with roughly 620-640 for A, B, C, DRB1 and DQB1, over 500 for DQA1, approximately 570 for DPA1, and 472 for DPB1. A later analysis re-analyzed previously published TCR beta repertoires from 666 donors and added high-resolution HLA genotyping to study TCR occurrence patterns. Approximately 300 gigabases of sequencing data and around 85 million unique TCR sequences made up an early release that covered several hundred HLA-typed donors. High-throughput TCR immunosequencing, statistical association of individual TCRs with disease status, and machine learning were combined to predict cytomegalovirus infection status. The study used immunosequencing to profile the T cell repertoires of approximately 650 subjects and linked those repertoires to cytomegalovirus serostatus. In addition to the first cohort of approximately 670 subjects, a separate validation cohort of approximately 120 different subjects was used. Rather than drawing on any new phenotypic data, the later analysis identified candidate immune exposures from TCR beta sequences and the way those sequences occurred across donors. The genetic ancestry cluster associated with self-reported Caucasian donors included 80% to 90% of the 350 to 500 genotyped donors. The aim of the study was to test whether cataloging public T cell receptors could identify signatures of past pathogen exposure. An earlier analysis of about 600 of the donors used high-throughput TCR beta sequencing to judge whether each TCR beta V gene segment behaved as functional or pseudogenic. Among roughly 370 genotyped donors of the cohort, an average of roughly 240,000 unique TCR beta nucleotide sequences were sequenced per donor, 15% to 20% of them non-productive. All discovery cohort repertoires had been generated using a single sequencing platform. Genome-wide SNP genotypes for about 60% of the roughly 670 donors were used in a later genetic analysis, which treated that subset as a discovery cohort. Donor age, sex, ethnicity and CMV serostatus were compiled together with the repertoire data.

Library preparation used the immunoSEQ multiplex PCR assay. The multiplex PCR relied on a mix of 60 forward primers for TCR Vbeta segments and 13 reverse primers for TCR Jbeta segments. Amplification of the CDR3 region of rearranged TCR beta genes was performed with a multiplex PCR assay on genomic DNA. The Illumina HiSeq System was used to sequence the amplified TCR beta libraries as 87-base-pair reads. For the original study's pipeline: In a later analysis, 80 million or so unique TCR beta chains were counted across the roughly 610 repertoires, and approximately 11 million of these chains were shared by at least two donors. A nearest-neighbor algorithm error-corrected the raw reads and collapsed the reads into unique sequences, merging closely related sequences to remove PCR and sequencing errors. CDR3 sequences were aligned to IMGT reference sequences to assign V, D and J gene segments. For a sequence to be retained, a match of at least six nucleotides to both a V gene segment and a J gene segment was required. Rearrangements were classified as productive when the CDR3 lacked stop codons and remained in frame with V and J, and all other rearrangements were classified as non-productive. CDR3 was defined according to IMGT convention as the region running from the second conserved V-encoded cysteine to the conserved J-encoded phenylalanine. Sequences without an unambiguous match to a single V gene segment were excluded from the earlier analysis of about 640 of the donors. In an earlier analysis of around 600 of the donors, V segments were called functional above 56.7% productive rearrangements and were called segregating when the between-donor standard deviation exceeded 5%. A statistical classification framework was built for diagnosing cytomegalovirus status from the catalog of TCR beta chain sequences. In a later analysis, TCR nucleotide sequences were compared against IMGT/GENE-DB human TR gene sequences so that V and J genes could be assigned. Using the TCRdist pipeline, a later analysis assigned CDR3 sequences along with most-parsimonious VDJ recombination scenarios. In a later analysis, every TCR beta chain was defined by the combination of its CDR3 amino acid sequence and its V-gene family, and reads without a unique V-gene family were dropped. To address suspected cross-contamination and a sequencing artifact, a later analysis removed a few hundred highly shared, low-generation-probability nucleotide sequences. In a later analysis, a clonal expansion index for each public chain was calculated from normalized within-repertoire ranks of inferred template counts. In a later analysis, generation probabilities were computed with a VDJ recombination model fitted to out-of-frame rearrangements, and the resulting probabilities were checked against IGoR. A later analysis scored TCR-TCR, TCR-HLA and TCR-CMV co-occurrence with hypergeometric tests, applying a repertoire-size bias correction to TCR pairs. In a later analysis, false discovery rates were estimated by permuting HLA or CMV assignments 20 times. In a later analysis, co-occurring TCRs were grouped using DBSCAN, and TCRdist sequence similarity was added for clustering within HLA-allele-positive subsets. Co-occurrence clustering excluded repertoires with fewer than 30,000 or more than 120,000 public chains, plus five with anomalous nucleotide sharing. In TCRdb, the immuneACCESS table is reduced to in-frame sequences with V and J assigned. These tables do not hold every clone; where another copy was compared, an unresolved V gene accounts for under half, and the others remain unexplained. The DNA gave D and trimming, while V, J and clone size come from that table. The sample profile shows approximately 170,000 clones; about 80% of them were found once. The ten largest clonotypes hold roughly 1.4% of the sample.

The CDR3 numbers 10 residues from cysteine through phenylalanine. The only DNA kept is the CDR3, 30 bases in frame from the first base. In the germline V gene, CDR1 corresponds to SQVTM and CDR2 to ANQGSEA. Trimming at the junction amounts to 5 bases on V and 7 bases on J, and the germline ends lie 6 bases apart. There are a few counts of this clone. The antigen this receptor binds is unknown. Base qualities were left out, and no much larger clone turns up one base away. In total, roughly 670 healthy bone marrow donors made up the cohort. At the time of sampling, all cohort members were nominally healthy, though unrecorded immune exposures were likely present. The donor tested CMV seronegative, placing the donor among the 352 seronegative members of the cohort. Each donor provided a peripheral blood sample, and peripheral blood mononuclear cells were used for TCR beta sequencing. The Qiagen DNeasy Blood Extraction Kit was used to extract genomic DNA from the blood cell samples.

The investigation overall reported the following: The authors suggested that the approach could potentially be extended to other disease states and immunological phenotypes. Broadly in line with IMGT annotations, most TCR beta V segments showed up in productive rearrangements about 90% or about 30% of the time in an earlier analysis of 450 to 600 of the donors. V-gene and J-gene trimming of TCR beta chains was associated with a missense DCLRE1C variant in a later genetic analysis, and the association was replicated in an independent cohort. Immune exposure information for the cohort was limited to CMV serostatus. Correlated functional status among segregating V segments might be attributable to linkage disequilibrium, but an unknown experimental factor could not be ruled out. Across donors, most TCR sequences were observed very rarely, whereas some public TCRs were present in many individuals. At a false discovery rate of 0.05, a later analysis linked 15,000 to 20,000 TCR beta sequences to specific HLA alleles. Some IMGT-functional V segments, including TRBV6-2 and TRBV6-3, could not be told apart with the 87-base-pair reads, so those segments were excluded. According to a later genetic analysis, donors in an Asian-associated ancestry cluster had fewer N-insertions in productive TCRs than the approximately 630-donor mean. The classifier was reported to diagnose cytomegalovirus status with high specificity and sensitivity in both the original and validation cohorts. In a later analysis, HLA-associated TCR beta chains showed more clonal expansion and lower generation probabilities than non-associated chains that were equally common. Assigning TCR associations to individual alleles was difficult when HLA alleles, especially DR and DQ, strongly co-occurred. A cluster of highly shared sequence variants was judged likely to be a technical artifact of the sequencing pipeline. A further reported finding was that TCR beta sequences accurately predicted the HLA-A and HLA-B alleles for most subjects in the first cohort. Because counts were too low, roughly 17 rarely observed V segments, including chromosome 9 orphons, were left out of the earlier analysis of 500 to 750 of the donors. In the study, 164 TCR beta chains were listed as associated with cytomegalovirus. According to a later analysis, TCR association rates differed among HLA loci, with DRB1 alleles showing the most associated TCRs and HLA-C alleles showing the fewest. Several of the top co-occurrence clusters appeared to be linked to parvovirus B19, influenza, CMV and Epstein-Barr virus, according to a later analysis. Presence/absence analyses assumed roughly uniform sequencing depth across donors, an assumption that may not hold. A few of the identified cytomegalovirus-associated TCR beta chains were confirmed in vitro to be specific for cytomegalovirus antigens. Because HLA typing was unavailable for some donors at each locus, only the typed subset was used in association tests. According to a later analysis, most CMV-associated TCR beta chains appeared to be HLA-restricted, and the HLA associations seemed to be driven largely by CMV exposure. Only TCR beta chains were sequenced in this cohort, and the absence of alpha or paired-chain data limited detectable features.

The sample taken for sequencing was PBMCs. In this chain, TRBV29-1 is recombined with TRBJ2-1; TRBD1 could be the D gene, as 6 bases match. This TCR derives from a man in his forties or fifties in good health and CMV-seronegative. At the DNA level, the sequence is TGCAGCGTTACAGGGAATGAGCAGTTCTTC. It encodes CSVTGNEQFF.